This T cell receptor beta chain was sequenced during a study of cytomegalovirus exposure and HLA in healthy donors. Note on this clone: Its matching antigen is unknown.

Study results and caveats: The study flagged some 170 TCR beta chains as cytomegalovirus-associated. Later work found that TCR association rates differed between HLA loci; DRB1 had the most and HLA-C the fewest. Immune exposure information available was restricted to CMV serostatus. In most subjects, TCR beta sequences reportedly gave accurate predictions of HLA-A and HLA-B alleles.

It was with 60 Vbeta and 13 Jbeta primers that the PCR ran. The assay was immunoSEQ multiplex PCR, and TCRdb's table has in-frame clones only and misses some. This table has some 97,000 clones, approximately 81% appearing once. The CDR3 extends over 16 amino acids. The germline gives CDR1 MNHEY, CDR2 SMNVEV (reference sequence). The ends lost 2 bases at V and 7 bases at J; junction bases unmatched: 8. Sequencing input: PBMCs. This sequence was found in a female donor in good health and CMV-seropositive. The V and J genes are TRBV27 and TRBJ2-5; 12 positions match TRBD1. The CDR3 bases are TGTGCCAGCAGTTTAAGAGGGACAGGGGGCGTGGGGACCCAGTACTTC. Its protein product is CASSLRGTGGVGTQYF.